Listed below are T cell receptor beta chains from one sample, sequenced in a study of blood T cells in healthy people across ages. TCRdb processed the 5' RACE reads anew with MiXCR; each CDR3 protein has one entry. This sample has 700,000 or so distinct CDR3 sequences; 20% to 25% occur once, and the top ten carry around 21%. Sequencing was performed on blood. The receptors here all came from a man in his 70s in good health. The CDR3 runs from the conserved cysteine through the conserved F or W. Each record gives: CDR3 length, V gene, D gene, J gene, clone size, CDR3 DNA, CDR3 protein. A D gene is named only where the DNA matches it firmly. Part of the rows lack a size; the others show once, few, many or a class for expanded clones.

CDR3 length: 14
V gene: TRBV29-1
D gene: TRBD1
J gene: TRBJ2-5
clone size: .
CDR3 DNA: TGCAGCGTCAAGGACAGGGGGTTAAAGGAGACCCAGTACTTC
CDR3 protein: CSVKDRGLKETQYF

CDR3 length: 17
V gene: TRBV7-8
D gene: TRBD2
J gene: TRBJ2-3
clone size: .
CDR3 DNA: TGTGCCAGCAGCTTAAGGCCGGGGGGGATCCCCACAGATACGCAGTATTTT
CDR3 protein: CASSLRPGGIPTDTQYF

CDR3 length: 14
V gene: TRBV10-3
D gene: TRBD1
J gene: TRBJ2-3
clone size: few
CDR3 DNA: TGTGCCATCAGGGGGGACAGGGGTACAGATACGCGGTATTTT
CDR3 protein: CAIRGDRGTDTRYF

CDR3 length: 14
V gene: TRBV11-2
D gene: .
J gene: TRBJ2-3
clone size: .
CDR3 DNA: TGTGCCAGCAGCCAACAGGTTAGCACAGATACGCAGTATTTT
CDR3 protein: CASSQQVSTDTQYF

CDR3 length: 15
V gene: TRBV19
D gene: .
J gene: TRBJ1-4
clone size: .
CDR3 DNA: TGTGCCAGTAGTATTGGCGGACAGACTAATGAAAAACTGTTTTTT
CDR3 protein: CASSIGGQTNEKLFF

CDR3 length: 17
V gene: TRBV29-1
D gene: TRBD2
J gene: TRBJ2-3
clone size: few
CDR3 DNA: TGCAGCGTCATTCCCGGGACTAGCGGAGGGGGGTCAAATACGCAGTATTTT
CDR3 protein: CSVIPGTSGGGSNTQYF

CDR3 length: 15
V gene: TRBV9
D gene: .
J gene: TRBJ1-1
clone size: few
CDR3 DNA: TGTGCCAGCAGCTCCTCCCCCCGGCTGCGCACTGAAGCTTTCTTT
CDR3 protein: CASSSSPRLRTEAFF

CDR3 length: 15
V gene: TRBV7-8
D gene: .
J gene: TRBJ2-5
clone size: many
CDR3 DNA: TGTGCCAGCAGCTTAGGATCTCCTAGACGAGAGACCCAGTACTTC
CDR3 protein: CASSLGSPRRETQYF

CDR3 length: 16
V gene: TRBV12-3/TRBV12-4
D gene: TRBD2
J gene: TRBJ2-1
clone size: .
CDR3 DNA: TGTGCCAGCAGTTTCATACTAGCGGTCTCCTACAATGAGCAGTTCTTC
CDR3 protein: CASSFILAVSYNEQFF

CDR3 length: 15
V gene: TRBV6-1
D gene: TRBD1
J gene: TRBJ1-4
clone size: many
CDR3 DNA: TGTGCCAGCAGTGTACAGGGGGCGGCTAATGAAAAACTGTTTTTT
CDR3 protein: CASSVQGAANEKLFF

CDR3 length: 14
V gene: TRBV5-1
D gene: .
J gene: TRBJ2-3
clone size: few
CDR3 DNA: TGCGCCAGCAAGGCTCCGAGGTCCACAGATACGCAGTATTTT
CDR3 protein: CASKAPRSTDTQYF

CDR3 length: 16
V gene: TRBV7-9
D gene: TRBD2
J gene: TRBJ2-5
clone size: few
CDR3 DNA: TGTGCCAGCAGCTCCAGACTAGCGCTTAATTTGGAGACCCAGTACTTC
CDR3 protein: CASSSRLALNLETQYF

CDR3 length: 14
V gene: TRBV5-5
D gene: .
J gene: TRBJ2-1
clone size: .
CDR3 DNA: TGTGCCAGCAGCGGGGCCGTCCAGTGGGATGAGCAGTTCTTC
CDR3 protein: CASSGAVQWDEQFF

CDR3 length: 12
V gene: TRBV20-1
D gene: .
J gene: TRBJ2-7
clone size: .
CDR3 DNA: TGCAGTGCTAAGCCAGAACAATACGAGCAGTACTTC
CDR3 protein: CSAKPEQYEQYF

CDR3 length: 16
V gene: TRBV9
D gene: TRBD2
J gene: TRBJ2-3
clone size: few
CDR3 DNA: TGTGCCAGCAGCGTAGGGACTAGCGGGGGTGGGGATACGCAGTATTTT
CDR3 protein: CASSVGTSGGGDTQYF

CDR3 length: 13
V gene: TRBV5-6
D gene: .
J gene: TRBJ1-2
clone size: many
CDR3 DNA: TGTGCCAGCACGAAAGGCAGGTCCTATGGCTACACCTTC
CDR3 protein: CASTKGRSYGYTF

CDR3 length: 15
V gene: TRBV6-2/TRBV6-3
D gene: .
J gene: TRBJ1-4
clone size: .
CDR3 DNA: TGTGCCAGCAGTTACATCTTGGACAACAGCGAAAAACTGTTTTTT
CDR3 protein: CASSYILDNSEKLFF

CDR3 length: 14
V gene: TRBV3-1
D gene: .
J gene: TRBJ1-2
clone size: .
CDR3 DNA: TGTGCCAGCAGCCAAGATTGGAGGGAGGGAGGCTACACCTTC
CDR3 protein: CASSQDWREGGYTF

CDR3 length: 13
V gene: TRBV7-6
D gene: .
J gene: TRBJ2-5
clone size: few
CDR3 DNA: TGTGCCAGCACCCTTAACCCAAGCGCAACCCAGTACTTC
CDR3 protein: CASTLNPSATQYF

CDR3 length: 14
V gene: TRBV13
D gene: TRBD1
J gene: TRBJ2-5
clone size: many
CDR3 DNA: TGTGCCAGCAGCTCCGGACAGGGCCAAGAGACCCAGTACTTC
CDR3 protein: CASSSGQGQETQYF

CDR3 length: 16
V gene: TRBV5-1
D gene: .
J gene: TRBJ2-6
clone size: .
CDR3 DNA: TGCGCCAGCAGCTTGTCGGAGTATGATGGGGCCAACGTCCTGACTTTC
CDR3 protein: CASSLSEYDGANVLTF

CDR3 length: 14
V gene: TRBV12-3/TRBV12-4
D gene: TRBD1
J gene: TRBJ1-6
clone size: few
CDR3 DNA: TGTGCCAGCAGGGGGGACAGGGCGAATTCACCCCTCCACTTT
CDR3 protein: CASRGDRANSPLHF

CDR3 length: 16
V gene: TRBV10-3
D gene: TRBD2
J gene: TRBJ2-5
clone size: .
CDR3 DNA: TGTGCCATCAGTGAGTGGAAGCGGGGGACACAAGAGACCCAGTACTTC
CDR3 protein: CAISEWKRGTQETQYF

CDR3 length: 16
V gene: TRBV6-6
D gene: TRBD2
J gene: TRBJ2-3
clone size: .
CDR3 DNA: TGTGCCAGCACACCGAACGGCGGGAGGGTCACAGATACGCAGTATTTT
CDR3 protein: CASTPNGGRVTDTQYF

CDR3 length: 16
V gene: TRBV7-9
D gene: .
J gene: TRBJ2-1
clone size: few
CDR3 DNA: TGTGCCAGCAGCCCCCCTTCGGCGGGGTCGAAGAATGAGCAGTTCTTC
CDR3 protein: CASSPPSAGSKNEQFF

CDR3 length: 16
V gene: TRBV6-5
D gene: .
J gene: TRBJ1-5
clone size: .
CDR3 DNA: TGTGCCAGCAGGCTTCTGGGCAGGGGTACCAATCAGCCCCAGCATTTT
CDR3 protein: CASRLLGRGTNQPQHF

CDR3 length: 14
V gene: TRBV15
D gene: .
J gene: TRBJ1-4
clone size: few
CDR3 DNA: TGTGCCACCAGCAGAGATCCGGGGGGGGGCGATTCACTTTTT
CDR3 protein: CATSRDPGGGDSLF

CDR3 length: 15
V gene: TRBV5-1
D gene: .
J gene: TRBJ2-2
clone size: .
CDR3 DNA: TGCGCCAGCAGCTTTCAGGGAGTAATGTCCGGGGAGCTGTTTTTT
CDR3 protein: CASSFQGVMSGELFF

CDR3 length: 14
V gene: TRBV11-3
D gene: .
J gene: TRBJ2-4
clone size: few
CDR3 DNA: TGTGCCAGCAGCTTAGAGAGGGCAAGGGACATTCAGTACTTC
CDR3 protein: CASSLERARDIQYF

CDR3 length: 17
V gene: TRBV24-1
D gene: TRBD2
J gene: TRBJ2-2
clone size: few
CDR3 DNA: TGTGCCACCAGTGACCCTATTAGCGGGATTGACACCGGGGAGCTGTTTTTT
CDR3 protein: CATSDPISGIDTGELFF

CDR3 length: 14
V gene: TRBV3-1
D gene: .
J gene: TRBJ2-2
clone size: few
CDR3 DNA: TGTGCCAGCAGCCAAACCTTTCGCACCGGGGAGCTGTTTTTT
CDR3 protein: CASSQTFRTGELFF

CDR3 length: 16
V gene: TRBV4-2
D gene: TRBD2
J gene: TRBJ2-1
clone size: few
CDR3 DNA: TGTGCCAGCAGCCAAGATCTGGGACTAGTGGGGCGTGAGCAGTTCTTC
CDR3 protein: CASSQDLGLVGREQFF

CDR3 length: 13
V gene: TRBV28
D gene: .
J gene: TRBJ1-2
clone size: .
CDR3 DNA: TGTGCCAGCAGTTTTAATGCTAACTATGGCTACACCTTC
CDR3 protein: CASSFNANYGYTF

CDR3 length: 15
V gene: TRBV7-2
D gene: .
J gene: TRBJ2-1
clone size: .
CDR3 DNA: TGTGCCAGCAGCTTAGAGGCTAGCTGGATAAATGAGCAGTTCTTC
CDR3 protein: CASSLEASWINEQFF

CDR3 length: 13
V gene: TRBV6-1
D gene: TRBD1
J gene: TRBJ1-2
clone size: few
CDR3 DNA: TGTGCCAGCAGCGGGGACAGGCCCTATGGCTACACCTTC
CDR3 protein: CASSGDRPYGYTF

CDR3 length: 14
V gene: TRBV14
D gene: .
J gene: TRBJ1-2
clone size: .
CDR3 DNA: TGTGCCAGCAGCCAAGTCAGGGCCAACTATGGCTACACCTTC
CDR3 protein: CASSQVRANYGYTF

CDR3 length: 17
V gene: TRBV12-3/TRBV12-4
D gene: TRBD1
J gene: TRBJ1-2
clone size: .
CDR3 DNA: TGTGCCAGCAGCCCTGACCTCGGACAGGGGGCTAACTATGGCTACACCTTC
CDR3 protein: CASSPDLGQGANYGYTF

CDR3 length: 15
V gene: TRBV12-3/TRBV12-4
D gene: .
J gene: TRBJ2-3
clone size: .
CDR3 DNA: TGTGCCAGCAGTTTCAGGAGGGGGGGAGCAGATACGGAGTATTTT
CDR3 protein: CASSFRRGGADTEYF

CDR3 length: 13
V gene: TRBV5-1
D gene: .
J gene: TRBJ1-1
clone size: once
CDR3 DNA: TGCGCCAGCAGCTGGGACTACGACACTGAAGCTTTCTTT
CDR3 protein: CASSWDYDTEAFF

CDR3 length: 15
V gene: TRBV7-3
D gene: .
J gene: TRBJ2-3
clone size: few
CDR3 DNA: TGTGCCAGCAGCTTAATCGGGAGTGGAACAGATACGCAGTATTTT
CDR3 protein: CASSLIGSGTDTQYF

CDR3 length: 13
V gene: TRBV20-1
D gene: .
J gene: TRBJ2-1
clone size: .
CDR3 DNA: TGCAGTGCTAGTCGAGCGGCCTACAATGAGCAGTTCTTC
CDR3 protein: CSASRAAYNEQFF

CDR3 length: 13
V gene: TRBV14
D gene: .
J gene: TRBJ1-1
clone size: .
CDR3 DNA: TGTGCCAGATTCGCGGGCCCTACTACTGAAGCTTTCTTT
CDR3 protein: CARFAGPTTEAFF